Below, 10 T cell receptor beta chains from the same sample are listed, as sequenced in a study of cytomegalovirus exposure and HLA in healthy donors. The table came from immunoSEQ multiplex PCR; TCRdb's copy has only in-frame clones and leaves some out. The table shows about 98,000 clones, with roughly nine tenths occurring only once. The source material was PBMCs. Receptors were obtained from a man between 18 and 35 years old in good health and CMV-seropositive.

The J gene is TRBJ2-3, the V gene TRBV19, with D possibly matching TRBD2 (5 bases). The CDR3 length is 16 residues. The V and J ends lost 5 bases and 2 bases respectively, with 17 bases between them. Germline CDR1 reads LNHDA; CDR2 reads SQIVND (reference sequence). The chain's CDR3 is CASSSLATPLTDTQYF. CDR3 DNA: TGTGCCAGTAGTTCCCTAGCAACCCCACTCACAGATACGCAGTATTTT. The full variable domain, rest sourced from reference TRBV19 and TRBJ2-3, is DGGITQSPKYLFRKEGQNVTLSCEQNLNHDAMYWYRQDPGQGLRLIYYSQIVNDFQKGDIAEGYSVSREKKESFPLTVTSAQKNPTAFYLCASSSLATPLTDTQYFGPGTRLTVL.

A few counts support this clone. The V gene is TRBV7-2, the J gene TRBJ2-7, with 7 bases matching TRBD1. V lost 5 bases and J lost 3; bases outside the gene matches: 10. The CDR3 has 15 amino acids. Germline loops: CDR1 SGHTA, CDR2 FQGNSA. The CDR3 spells CASSLRQGTGYEQYF. CDR3 DNA: TGTGCCAGCAGCCTACGACAGGGAACAGGCTACGAGCAGTACTTC.

The CDR3: CATSRETVLNSPLHF. The CDR3, as DNA: TGTGCCACCAGCAGAGAAACAGTCCTAAATTCACCCCTCCACTTT. The rearrangement links TRBV15 to TRBJ1-6; unclear D gene. V lost 0 bases, J lost 7 bases, and 10 bases lay in between. In germline, CDR1 is LNHNV, CDR2 YYDKDF (reference sequence). This CDR3 has 15 residues.

The chain links TRBV7-9 to TRBJ2-5, with D maybe TRBD1 (5 bases). Trimming pared 5 bases from V and 2 bases from J, leaving 15 bases between. The CDR3 sequence is 15 residues long. The germline gives CDR1 SEHNR, CDR2 FQNEAQ (reference sequence). The CDR3 here is CASSPPRQGQETQYF. CDR3 nucleotides: TGTGCCAGCAGCCCGCCCCGGCAGGGTCAAGAGACCCAGTACTTC. Together with reference TRBV7-9 and TRBJ2-5, the CDR3 gives the full variable domain: DTGVSQNPRHKITKRGQNVTFRCDPISEHNRLYWYRQTLGQGPEFLTYFQNEAQLEKSRLLSDRFSAERPKGSFSTLEIQRTEQGDSAMYLCASSPPRQGQETQYFGPGTRLLVL.

The chain employs TRBV7-2 and TRBJ2-3; 8 bases line up with TRBD2. The germline V gene encodes CDR1 SGHTA and CDR2 FQGNSA. V shed 5 bases and J 4 bases; nucleotides not matched to a gene: 5. This CDR3 has 14 amino acids. CDR3 amino acids: CASSPGLGADTQYF. The DNA of the CDR3 is TGTGCCAGCAGCCCGGGACTAGGCGCAGATACGCAGTATTTT.

This chain connects TRBV18 to TRBJ2-1; D might be TRBD2 (5 bases). Germline V gives CDR1 KGHSH, CDR2 LQKENI. The CDR3 runs 13 residues. V was clipped by 2 bases and J by 4 bases, with 6 bases between them. The CDR3 DNA is TGTGCCAGCTCACCAAGAGGGTACAATGAGCAGTTCTTC. Its translation is CASSPRGYNEQFF.

V gene TRBV11-3 combines with J gene TRBJ2-3; 11 bases fit TRBD1. CDR1 and CDR2 from the germline V gene are SGHNT and YENEEA. V shed 4 bases and J 7 bases; nucleotides not matched to a gene: 10. This CDR3 is 16 amino acids long. CDR3 bases: TGTGCCAGCAGCTCAGACCGGACAGGGGGCAAGAATACGCAGTATTTT. This encodes CASSSDRTGGKNTQYF.

This clone was picked up a small number of times. The chain has TRBV19 and TRBJ2-7; 8 positions agree with TRBD1. Germline values: CDR1 LNHDA, CDR2 SQIVND (reference sequence). V shed 5 bases and J 6 bases; nucleotides not matched to a gene: 15. CDR3 length: 16 residues. The CDR3: CASSLRQGLPPIEQYF. The DNA of the CDR3 is TGTGCCAGTAGTCTCCGACAGGGGCTGCCTCCTATCGAGCAGTACTTC.

This chain links TRBV4-2 with TRBJ2-4; a weak D match, TRBD1 (6 bases). Between the trimmed V and J ends, which lost 1 base and 6 bases, there was a span of 16 bases. This CDR3 has 16 residues. CDR1 and CDR2 from the germline V gene are LGHNA and YNFKEQ. Here the CDR3 reads CASSQAPNRERNIQYF. The CDR3 region has the DNA TGTGCCAGCAGCCAAGCCCCCAACAGGGAGAGAAACATTCAGTACTTC.

This clone was observed a few times. Written as DNA, the CDR3 is TGTGCCAGCAGTCATAGTTTGGGGGACAGCCCCTACGAGCAGTACTTC. Its protein product is CASSHSLGDSPYEQYF. The chain employs TRBV7-9 and TRBJ2-7; TRBD1 aligns across 7 bases. The CDR3 consists of 16 residues. V was clipped by 6 bases and J by 2 bases; unmatched bases: 13. CDR1 and CDR2 from the germline V gene are SEHNR and FQNEAQ (reference sequence). The whole variable domain, remainder taken from reference TRBV7-9 and TRBJ2-7, is DTGVSQNPRHKITKRGQNVTFRCDPISEHNRLYWYRQTLGQGPEFLTYFQNEAQLEKSRLLSDRFSAERPKGSFSTLEIQRTEQGDSAMYLCASSHSLGDSPYEQYFGPGTRLTVT.